This TCR beta chain was captured in a study of Ad26.COV2.S vaccination and SARS-CoV-2 variants (dated by TCRdb to about 2021). Study-level background: Vaccine-arm donors were drawn from COV1001, a multicentre, randomized, double-blind, placebo-controlled phase I-IIa trial of Ad26.COV2.S in healthy adults. Ad26.COV2.S was administered intramuscularly at a dose of 5x10^10 or 1x10^11 viral particles, either as one shot or as two shots given 56 days apart. TCRbeta repertoire sequencing was used to assess the specificity and breadth of SARS-CoV-2-reactive T cell receptors after Ad26.COV2.S vaccination. The TCR-sequenced set comprised approximately 32 samples: some 19 Ad26.COV2.S vaccine recipients, 5 placebo recipients and 8 SARS-CoV-2 convalescent individuals. Participants in the trial were split at random into five groups of five each, receiving low-dose or high-dose Ad26.COV2.S once or twice, or else placebo on both occasions. Investigators remained blinded to trial group allocation during experiments and outcome assessment. The paper as a whole reports these results and caveats: After vaccination, substantial breadth of spike-specific CD8+ and CD4+ T cell responses was reported. Comparable non-spike TCR breadth was observed between vaccine and placebo recipients, consistent with only spike being contained in the vaccine. According to the authors, total T cell responses may have been underestimated by the TCR breadth and depth analyses. Ad26.COV2.S recipients had higher spike-specific TCR breadth than placebo recipients (P = 0.0014). Comparing responses between vaccine doses or regimens was not something the study was powered to do.

TCRbeta CDR3 regions were sequenced with the immunoSEQ Assay. After extraction, genomic DNA underwent amplification by bias-controlled multiplex PCR, followed by high-throughput sequencing. As for the original processing: To quantify the absolute abundance of every unique TCRbeta CDR3 region, sequences were collapsed and filtered. T cell fraction was estimated by normalization of TCRbeta template counts to usable DNA, with usable DNA being measured through amplification of reference genes present in all nucleated cells. Repertoire TCRs were annotated as SARS-CoV-2-specific when V gene, CDR3 amino acid sequence and J gene were exactly matched to a known reactive TCR set. The reference SARS-CoV-2 TCR set came from MIRA and was filtered for enrichment in COVID-19-positive ImmuneCODE repertoires, removing public or cross-reactive TCRs. Using the MIRA antigens, annotated TCRs were further analysed by specific ORF or by position within an ORF. Breadth was defined as annotated unique rearrangements over total unique productive rearrangements; depth was the summed frequency of those rearrangements. Two-sided Wilcoxon rank-sum tests were applied when comparing TCR breadth between groups. Imported from immuneACCESS, the table was reduced by TCRdb to in-frame sequences with V and J called. These copies leave out some clones; in studies compared against another copy, an unresolved V gene accounts for under half, and the cause of the remainder is not known. The D gene and trimming were derived from the DNA, and the V and J assignments and clone size from that table. The sample yields roughly 500,000 clones; about 88% were counted once. Jointly, the top ten make up over 2% of the sample.

The CDR3 goes from the cysteine to the phenylalanine over 15 residues. Only the CDR3 portion is preserved as DNA: 45 bases, with reading frame beginning at the first base. Cut back by 3 bases and 3 bases, the V and J ends lie 12 bases apart. The germline V gene specifies ENHRY as CDR1 and SYGVKD as CDR2. The sample's treatment or condition label, in plain terms: over 15 received Ad26.COV2.S at low or high dose, single or two shots; about 5 received placebo; per-sample allocation not given. Repertoires of vaccine and placebo recipients were sequenced from samples collected on day 63 after the first injection. Cohort 1b enrolled around 23 adults aged 18-55 years at a single site in Boston, USA, between 29 July and 7 August 2020. Ad26.COV2.S consisted of a replication-incompetent adenovirus type 26 vector by which a prefusion-stabilized SARS-CoV-2 spike protein from the original Wuhan strain was expressed.

As to this clone: The clone's antigen remains unknown. No quality values exist for individual bases; no much larger clone is one base distant.

The receptor chain draws on TRBV10-3 and TRBJ1-5; too little of a D gene remains to name it. This sequence was found in a person between 18 and 59 years old who received the Ad26.COV2.S COVID-19 vaccine or a placebo. This specimen was peripheral blood, taken in a trial of Ad26.COV2.S vaccine versus placebo. The sequenced DNA is TGTGCCATCAGTGAAAGAAGTTCCCCCAATCAGCCCCAGCATTTT. Its translation reads: CAISERSSPNQPQHF.